This T cell receptor beta chain came from a study of blood T cell repertoires in COVID-19. The data were produced by immunoSEQ multiplex PCR, yet TCRdb's version contains in-frame clones alone and is incomplete. The repertoire holds more than 250,000 clones, with approximately 90% as singletons. This clone showed up just once. The germline V gene encodes CDR1 SGHTA and CDR2 FQGNSA. J was trimmed by 8 bases and V by 3 bases; bases with no gene match: 4. The CDR3 totals 14 residues. Sequenced input: PBMCs or T cells enriched from blood (not recorded which). The sequence derives from a woman in her 40s who had recovered from COVID-19. The chain combines TRBV7-2 with TRBJ1-4, with TRBD1 matching over 9 bases. The CDR3 region is CASSLGQGSEKLFF. In DNA, the CDR3 is TGTGCCAGCAGCTTGGGACAGGGAAGCGAAAAACTGTTTTTT. The full variable domain, with the rest looked up from reference TRBV7-2 and TRBJ1-4, is GAGVSQSPSNKVTEKGKDVELRCDPISGHTALYWYRQSLGQGLEFLIYFQGNSAPDKSGLPSDRFSAERTGGSVSTLTIQRTQQEDSAVYLCASSLGQGSEKLFFGSGTQLSVL.